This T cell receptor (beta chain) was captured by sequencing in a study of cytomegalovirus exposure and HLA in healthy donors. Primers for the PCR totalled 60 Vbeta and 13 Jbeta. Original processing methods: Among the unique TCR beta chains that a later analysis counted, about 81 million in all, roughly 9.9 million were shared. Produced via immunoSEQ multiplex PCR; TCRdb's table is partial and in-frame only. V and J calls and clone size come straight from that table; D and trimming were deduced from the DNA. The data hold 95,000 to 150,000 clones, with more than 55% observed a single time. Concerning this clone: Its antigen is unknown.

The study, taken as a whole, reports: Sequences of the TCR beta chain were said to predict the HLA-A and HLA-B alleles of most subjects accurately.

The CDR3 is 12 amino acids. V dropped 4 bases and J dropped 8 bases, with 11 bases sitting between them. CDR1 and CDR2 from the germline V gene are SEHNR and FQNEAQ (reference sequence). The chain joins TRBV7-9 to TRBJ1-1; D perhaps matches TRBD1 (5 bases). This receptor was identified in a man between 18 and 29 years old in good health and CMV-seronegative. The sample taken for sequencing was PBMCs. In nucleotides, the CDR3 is TGTGCCAGCAGCTCCGAAAGGGGAGAAGCTTTCTTT. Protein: CASSSERGEAFF. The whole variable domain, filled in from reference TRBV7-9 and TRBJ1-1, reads DTGVSQNPRHKITKRGQNVTFRCDPISEHNRLYWYRQTLGQGPEFLTYFQNEAQLEKSRLLSDRFSAERPKGSFSTLEIQRTEQGDSAMYLCASSSERGEAFFGQGTRLTVV.